The entry below describes one TCR beta chain. This entry is derived from a study of T-cell memory formation after mild COVID-19. This CDR3 comprises 16 residues. V lost 4 bases and J lost 3, with 20 bases in between. CDR1 is SGHNT and CDR2 is YYREEE in the germline V gene (reference sequence). TCRdb ran MiXCR on the 5' RACE reads and lists one entry per CDR3 protein. This sample has approximately 250,000 distinct CDR3 sequences; under 20% occur once, and the top ten carry roughly 22%. This receptor was identified in a man aged 18 to 29 who had mild COVID-19 (a few samples of this study predate the infection). Cell type and time point are not known. The rearrangement links TRBV5-4 to TRBJ2-7, with D possibly being TRBD2 (5 bases). The sequenced material came from PBMCs or a T cell subset sorted from them (not recorded which). The CDR3: CASSPTPPGLIYEQYF. Written as DNA, the CDR3 is TGTGCCAGCAGCCCCACTCCGCCGGGGTTAATCTACGAGCAGTACTTC.